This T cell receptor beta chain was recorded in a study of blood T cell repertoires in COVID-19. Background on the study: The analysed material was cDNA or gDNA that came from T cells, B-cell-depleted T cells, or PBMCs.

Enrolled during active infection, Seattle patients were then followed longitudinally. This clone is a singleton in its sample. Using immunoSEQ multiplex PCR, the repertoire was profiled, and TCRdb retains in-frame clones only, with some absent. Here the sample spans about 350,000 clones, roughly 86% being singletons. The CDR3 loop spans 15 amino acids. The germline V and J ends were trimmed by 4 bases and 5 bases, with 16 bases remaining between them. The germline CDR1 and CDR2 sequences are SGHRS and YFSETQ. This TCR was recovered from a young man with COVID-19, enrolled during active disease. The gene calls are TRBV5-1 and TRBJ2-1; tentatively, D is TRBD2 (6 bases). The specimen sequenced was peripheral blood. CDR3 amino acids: CASSQSGEGHNEQFF. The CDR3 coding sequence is TGCGCCAGCAGCCAGTCGGGGGAAGGGCACAATGAGCAGTTCTTC. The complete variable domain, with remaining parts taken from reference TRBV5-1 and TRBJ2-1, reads KAGVTQTPRYLIKTRGQQVTLSCSPISGHRSVSWYQQTPGQGLQFLFEYFSETQRNKGNFPGRFSGRQFSNSRSEMNVSTLELGDSALYLCASSQSGEGHNEQFFGPGTRLTVL.